The source of this T cell receptor (beta chain) is a study of blood T cells in healthy people across ages. Next came a second PCR, run for roughly 7 to 12 cycles, which used a sample-barcoded 5' primer along with a J-beta primer mix. MiXCR, applied by TCRdb to the 5' RACE reads, yields one record per CDR3 protein. The sample has about a million distinct CDR3 sequences, 51% seen once; the top ten hold roughly 23%. The CDR3 loop spans 17 amino acids. Germline-derived CDR1 and CDR2 are LGHDT and YNNKEL (reference sequence). V gave up 4 bases and J gave up 3 bases, with 20 bases separating them. The source is a woman aged 60-75 years in good health. The V and J genes are TRBV3-1 and TRBJ2-3, with a tentative D call TRBD2 (6 bases). Material for sequencing was blood. Written as DNA, the CDR3 is TGTGCCAGCAGCCCCACCGACTGGCCCGGAGGGACAGATACGCAGTATTTT. Translating gives CASSPTDWPGGTDTQYF.